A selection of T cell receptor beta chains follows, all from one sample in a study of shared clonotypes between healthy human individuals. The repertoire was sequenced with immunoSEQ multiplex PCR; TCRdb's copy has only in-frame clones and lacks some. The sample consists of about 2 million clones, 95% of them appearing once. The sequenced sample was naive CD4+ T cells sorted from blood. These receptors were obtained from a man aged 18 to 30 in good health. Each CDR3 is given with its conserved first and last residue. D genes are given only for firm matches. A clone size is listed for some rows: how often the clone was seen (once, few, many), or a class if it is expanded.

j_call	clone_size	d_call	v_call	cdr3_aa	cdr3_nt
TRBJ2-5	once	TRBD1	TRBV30	CAWKGDRVETQYF	TGTGCCTGGAAGGGGGACAGGGTTGAGACCCAGTACTTC
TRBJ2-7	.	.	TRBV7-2	CASSLYRLPNSYEQYF	TGTGCCAGCAGCTTATATCGCCTGCCGAACTCCTACGAGCAGTACTTC
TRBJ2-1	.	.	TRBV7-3	CASSLSRDNEQFF	TGTGCCAGCAGCTTGTCCAGGGACAATGAGCAGTTCTTC
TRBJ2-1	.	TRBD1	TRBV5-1	CASSPWTGSPNNEQFF	TGCGCCAGCAGTCCTTGGACAGGGAGCCCCAACAATGAGCAGTTCTTC
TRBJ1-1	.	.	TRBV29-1	CSGFGTFGPEAFF	TGCAGCGGGTTTGGGACCTTCGGACCTGAAGCTTTCTTT
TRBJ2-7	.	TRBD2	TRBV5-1	CASSSLAAYEQYF	TGCGCCAGCAGCTCCCTAGCGGCCTACGAGCAGTACTTC
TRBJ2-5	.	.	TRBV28	CASSFRDQETQYF	TGTGCCAGCAGTTTCAGGGACCAAGAGACCCAGTACTTC
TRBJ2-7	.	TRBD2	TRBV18	CASSQGLAVYEQYF	TGTGCCAGCTCCCAGGGACTAGCGGTCTACGAGCAGTACTTC
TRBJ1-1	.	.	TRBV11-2	CASSLDRWNTEAFF	TGTGCCAGCAGCTTAGATCGGTGGAACACTGAAGCTTTCTTT
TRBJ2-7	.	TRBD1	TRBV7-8	CASSMALTGAYEQYF	TGTGCCAGCAGCATGGCCCTGACAGGGGCCTACGAGCAGTACTTC
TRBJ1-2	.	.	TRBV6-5	CASSSPVYGYTF	TGTGCCAGCAGTTCGCCGGTATATGGCTACACCTTC
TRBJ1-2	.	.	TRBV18	CASFAAWRGDYGYTF	TGTGCCAGCTTTGCCGCCTGGAGGGGAGACTATGGCTACACCTTC
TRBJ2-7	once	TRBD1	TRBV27	CASSLSRDRDEQYF	TGTGCCAGCTCCCTGTCCCGGGACAGGGACGAGCAGTACTTC
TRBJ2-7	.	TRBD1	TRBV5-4	CASSVGQALPYEQYF	TGTGCCAGCAGCGTGGGACAGGCCTTACCTTACGAGCAGTACTTC
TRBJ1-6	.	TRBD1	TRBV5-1	CASSLDIAGGNSPLHF	TGCGCCAGCAGCTTGGATATCGCAGGGGGTAATTCACCCCTCCACTTT
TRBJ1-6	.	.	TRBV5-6	CASSFVPNKSSYNSPLHF	TGTGCCAGCAGCTTCGTACCGAACAAGAGCTCCTATAATTCACCCCTCCACTTT
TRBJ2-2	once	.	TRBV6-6	CASRRTGGVTGELFF	TGTGCCAGCAGAAGGACAGGAGGGGTCACCGGGGAGCTGTTTTTT
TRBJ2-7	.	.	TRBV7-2	CASSLAFGRTYEQYF	TGTGCCAGCAGCTTAGCATTCGGGAGAACCTACGAGCAGTACTTC
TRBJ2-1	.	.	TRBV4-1	CASRPLGAYNEQFF	TGCGCCAGCCGCCCGTTAGGTGCCTACAATGAGCAGTTCTTC
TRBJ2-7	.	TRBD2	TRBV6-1	CASSASSGPYEQYF	TGTGCCAGCTCGGCGTCTAGCGGTCCCTACGAGCAGTACTTC
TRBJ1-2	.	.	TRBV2	CASSERLTGTTNYGYTF	TGTGCCAGCAGTGAGCGATTGACAGGAACTACTAACTATGGCTACACCTTC
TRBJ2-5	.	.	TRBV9	CASSVADQETQYF	TGTGCCAGCAGCGTAGCCGATCAAGAGACCCAGTACTTC
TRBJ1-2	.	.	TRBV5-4	CASSLDYGENYGYTF	TGTGCCAGCAGCTTGGATTACGGGGAAAACTATGGCTACACCTTC
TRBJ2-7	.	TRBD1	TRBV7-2	CASSSGTGSSYEQYF	TGTGCCAGCAGCTCCGGGACAGGGAGCTCCTACGAGCAGTACTTC
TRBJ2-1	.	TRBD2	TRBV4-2	CASSLSGLAGGRNEQFF	TGTGCCAGCAGCCTCTCGGGACTAGCGGGGGGGAGGAATGAGCAGTTCTTC
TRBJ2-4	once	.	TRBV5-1	CASSLVTGLAKNIQYF	TGCGCCAGCAGCTTGGTTACAGGTCTAGCCAAAAACATTCAGTACTTC
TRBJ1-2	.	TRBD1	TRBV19	CASSILQGSNYGYTF	TGTGCCAGTAGTATCTTACAGGGGAGTAACTATGGCTACACCTTC
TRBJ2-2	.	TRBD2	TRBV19	CASRGLGGRTGELFF	TGTGCCAGTAGGGGACTAGGGGGAAGGACCGGGGAGCTGTTTTTT
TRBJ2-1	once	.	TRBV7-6	CASSLDTKYEQFF	TGTGCCAGCAGCTTAGACACGAAGTATGAGCAGTTCTTC
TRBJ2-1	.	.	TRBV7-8	CASSLVWDPSYNEQFF	TGTGCCAGCAGCTTAGTCTGGGACCCCTCCTACAATGAGCAGTTCTTC
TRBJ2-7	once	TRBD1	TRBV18	CASSPDRAFSYEQYF	TGTGCCAGCTCTCCGGACAGGGCGTTCTCCTACGAGCAGTACTTC
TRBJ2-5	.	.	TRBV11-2	CASTPNLGGQETQYF	TGTGCCAGCACCCCGAACCTAGGGGGCCAAGAGACCCAGTACTTC
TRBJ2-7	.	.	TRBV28	CASSWAGPRGYEQYF	TGTGCCAGCAGTTGGGCGGGACCGAGGGGCTACGAGCAGTACTTC
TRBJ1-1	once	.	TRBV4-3	CASSQDLMNTEAFF	TGCGCCAGCAGCCAAGATCTAATGAACACTGAAGCTTTCTTT
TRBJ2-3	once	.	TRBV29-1	CSVDTGGTDTQYF	TGCAGCGTTGACACCGGAGGGACAGATACGCAGTATTTT
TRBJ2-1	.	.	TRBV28	CASSPPSVTYNEQFF	TGTGCCAGCAGTCCCCCCTCCGTCACCTACAATGAGCAGTTCTTC
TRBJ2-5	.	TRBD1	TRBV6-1	CASSEAGQAQETQYF	TGTGCCAGCAGTGAAGCGGGACAGGCCCAAGAGACCCAGTACTTC
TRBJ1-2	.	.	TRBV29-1	CSGGVPNYGYTF	TGCAGCGGGGGGGTCCCTAACTATGGCTACACCTTC
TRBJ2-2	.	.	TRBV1	CTSSKSSLRVNTGELFF	TGCACCAGCAGCAAGTCCTCTCTCAGGGTGAACACCGGGGAGCTGTTTTTT
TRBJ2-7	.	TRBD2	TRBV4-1	CASSQVRAGGPYEQYF	TGCGCCAGCAGCCAGGTTCGGGCGGGAGGTCCCTACGAGCAGTACTTC
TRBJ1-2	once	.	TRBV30	CAWSVMDGRGGYTF	TGTGCCTGGAGTGTAATGGATGGGCGGGGTGGCTACACCTTC